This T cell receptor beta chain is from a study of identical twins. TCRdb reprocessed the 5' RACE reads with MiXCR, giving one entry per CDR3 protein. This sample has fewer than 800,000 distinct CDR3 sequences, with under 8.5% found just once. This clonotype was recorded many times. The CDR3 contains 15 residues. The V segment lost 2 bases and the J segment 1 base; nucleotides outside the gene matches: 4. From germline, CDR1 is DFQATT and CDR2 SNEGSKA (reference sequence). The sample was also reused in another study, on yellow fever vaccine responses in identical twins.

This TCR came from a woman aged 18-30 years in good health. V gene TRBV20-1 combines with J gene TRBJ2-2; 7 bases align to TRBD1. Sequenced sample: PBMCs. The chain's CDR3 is CSARSSGGNTGELFF. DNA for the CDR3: TGCAGTGCTAGAAGCTCAGGGGGGAACACCGGGGAGCTGTTTTTT.